The clone carrying this TCR beta chain was seen at least ten times. Its specificity is not known. Amplification of TCR beta CDR3 regions used RNA as the template. Using the HTBI primer set, a first-round RT-PCR was run on the TCR CDR3. TCRdb independently ran MiXCR on the multiplex PCR reads; one entry per CDR3 protein. This table has 500,000 to 600,000 distinct CDR3 sequences, less than 20% appearing once. This record belongs to a study of T cells in Graves' hyperthyroidism and ophthalmopathy. Study-wide results and caveats: The model anticipated ophthalmopathy a median around six months pre-onset.

Trimming cost V 2 bases and J 1 base, with 7 bases left between them. This CDR3 is 14 amino acids long. Germline V gene lookup returns CDR1 MDHEN and CDR2 SYDVKM. Exclusion followed for patients with uncontrolled infection, other autoimmune disease, pregnancy or lactation. The sample comprised blood. The source of this sequence is a man aged 35-49 years with Graves' ophthalmopathy. V and J are TRBV28 and TRBJ2-3; D is ambiguous. CDR3 sequence: CASSLALGTDTQYF. In DNA form, the CDR3 reads TGTGCCAGCAGTTTAGCTTTAGGCACAGATACGCAGTATTTT.